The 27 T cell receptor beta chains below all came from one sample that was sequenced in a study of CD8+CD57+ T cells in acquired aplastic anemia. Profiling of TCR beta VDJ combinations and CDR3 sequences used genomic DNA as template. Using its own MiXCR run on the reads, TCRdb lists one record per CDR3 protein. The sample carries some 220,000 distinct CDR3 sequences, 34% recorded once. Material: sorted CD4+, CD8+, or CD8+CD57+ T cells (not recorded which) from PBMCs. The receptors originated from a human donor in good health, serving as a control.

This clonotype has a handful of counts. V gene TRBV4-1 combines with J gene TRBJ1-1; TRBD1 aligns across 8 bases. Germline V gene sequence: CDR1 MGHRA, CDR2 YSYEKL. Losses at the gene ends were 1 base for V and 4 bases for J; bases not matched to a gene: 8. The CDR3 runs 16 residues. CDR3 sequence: CASSQGQGQGRTEAFF. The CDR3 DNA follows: TGCGCCAGCAGCCAAGGGCAAGGACAGGGTCGCACTGAAGCTTTCTTT.

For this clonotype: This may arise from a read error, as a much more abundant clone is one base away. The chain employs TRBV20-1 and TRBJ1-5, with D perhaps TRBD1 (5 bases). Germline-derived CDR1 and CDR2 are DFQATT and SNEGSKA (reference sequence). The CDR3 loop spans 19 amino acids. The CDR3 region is CGARDRRDLNGISNQPQHF. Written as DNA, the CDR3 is TGCGGTGCTAGAGATCGGCGGGACCTGAATGGGATCAGCAATCAGCCCCAGCATTTT.

CDR3 DNA sequence: TGTGCCAGCAGCCAATTAAGGGGTAAACGCTCTGGAAACACCATATATTTT. Amino acids: CASSQLRGKRSGNTIYF. The chain uses TRBV14 and TRBJ1-3; D is perhaps TRBD1 (5 bases). This CDR3 is 17 amino acids long. Trimming removed 2 bases from V and 0 bases from J, with 14 bases in between. Germline V gene lookup returns CDR1 SGHDN and CDR2 FVKESK.

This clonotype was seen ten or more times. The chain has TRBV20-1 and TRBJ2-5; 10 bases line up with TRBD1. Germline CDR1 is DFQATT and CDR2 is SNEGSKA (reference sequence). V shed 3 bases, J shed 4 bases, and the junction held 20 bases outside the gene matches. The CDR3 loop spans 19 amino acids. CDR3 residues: CSARSWDRGYEGGRETQYF. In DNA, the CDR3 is TGCAGTGCTAGGTCATGGGACAGGGGATACGAAGGGGGGCGAGAGACCCAGTACTTC.

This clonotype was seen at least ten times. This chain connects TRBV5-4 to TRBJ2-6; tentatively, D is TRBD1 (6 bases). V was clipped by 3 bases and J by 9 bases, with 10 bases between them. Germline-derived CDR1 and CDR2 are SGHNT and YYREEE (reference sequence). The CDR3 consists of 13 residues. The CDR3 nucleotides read TGTGCCAGCAGCTCTGGACAGAGCAACGTCCTGACTTTC. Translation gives CASSSGQSNVLTF.

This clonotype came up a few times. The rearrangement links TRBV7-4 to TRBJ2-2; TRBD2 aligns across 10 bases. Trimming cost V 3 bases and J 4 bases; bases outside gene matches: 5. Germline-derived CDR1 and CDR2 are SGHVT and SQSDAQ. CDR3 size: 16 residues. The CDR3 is CASSLGTSVGTGELFF. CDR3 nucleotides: TGTGCCAGCAGCTTGGGGACTAGCGTCGGCACCGGGGAGCTGTTTTTT.

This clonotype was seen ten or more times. The CDR3 loop is CSAYAAADEAFF. CDR3 bases: TGCAGTGCTTATGCGGCAGCTGATGAAGCTTTCTTT. The chain carries TRBV20-1 and TRBJ1-1; D unclear. V lost 5 bases and J 7 bases, leaving 14 bases between the germline ends. The length of the CDR3 is 12 residues. The germline gives CDR1 DFQATT, CDR2 SNEGSKA (reference sequence).

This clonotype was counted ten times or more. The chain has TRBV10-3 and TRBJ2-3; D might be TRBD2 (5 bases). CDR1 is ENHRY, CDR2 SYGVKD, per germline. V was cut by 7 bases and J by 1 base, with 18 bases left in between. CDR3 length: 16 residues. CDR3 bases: TGTGCCATCAAAGTTGATCTAGCCGAGGGCACAGATACGCAGTATTTT. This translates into CAIKVDLAEGTDTQYF.

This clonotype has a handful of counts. The CDR3 spells CASSDDRTTETQYF. The CDR3 nucleotides read TGTGCCAGCAGTGATGACAGGACGACCGAGACCCAGTACTTC. This chain connects TRBV25-1 to TRBJ2-5; possibly TRBD1 for D (6 bases). Germline V gene sequence: CDR1 MGHDK, CDR2 SYGVNS. V gave up 3 bases and J gave up 5 bases, with 13 bases separating them. This CDR3 is 14 amino acids long.

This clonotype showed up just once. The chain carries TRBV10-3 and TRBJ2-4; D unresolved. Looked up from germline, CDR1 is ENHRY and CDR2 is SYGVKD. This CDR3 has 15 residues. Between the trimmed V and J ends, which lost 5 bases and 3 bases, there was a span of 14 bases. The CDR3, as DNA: TGTGCCATCAGTTACTGGGTTGTCGGCAAAAACATTCAGTACTTC. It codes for CAISYWVVGKNIQYF.

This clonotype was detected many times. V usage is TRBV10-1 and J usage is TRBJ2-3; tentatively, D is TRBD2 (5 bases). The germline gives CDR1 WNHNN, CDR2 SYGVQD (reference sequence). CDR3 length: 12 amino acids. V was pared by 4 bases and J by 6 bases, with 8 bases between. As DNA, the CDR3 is TGCGCCAGCAGTGGGCCTAGCGATACGCAGTATTTT. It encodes CASSGPSDTQYF.

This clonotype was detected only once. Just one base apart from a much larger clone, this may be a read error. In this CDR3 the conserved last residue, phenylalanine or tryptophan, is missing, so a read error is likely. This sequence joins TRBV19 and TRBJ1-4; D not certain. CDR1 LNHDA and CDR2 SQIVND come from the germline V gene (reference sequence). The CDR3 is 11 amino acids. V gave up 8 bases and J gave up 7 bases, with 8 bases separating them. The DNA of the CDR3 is TGTGCCAGTGGCCCGGGTGAAAAACTGTTTCTT. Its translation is CASGPGEKLFL.

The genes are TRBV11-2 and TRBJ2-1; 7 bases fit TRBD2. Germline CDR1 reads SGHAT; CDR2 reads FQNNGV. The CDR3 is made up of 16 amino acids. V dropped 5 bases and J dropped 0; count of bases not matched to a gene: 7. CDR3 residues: CASSLHRGSSYNEQFF. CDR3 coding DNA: TGTGCCAGCAGCCTTCACCGCGGGAGCTCCTACAATGAGCAGTTCTTC.

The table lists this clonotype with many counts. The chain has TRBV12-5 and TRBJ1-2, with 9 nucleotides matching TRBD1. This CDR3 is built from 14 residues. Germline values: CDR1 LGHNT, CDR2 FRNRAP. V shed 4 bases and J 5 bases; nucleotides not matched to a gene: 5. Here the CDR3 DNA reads TGTGCTAGTGGTTCCGGGACAGGGTCATATGGCTACACCTTC. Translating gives CASGSGTGSYGYTF. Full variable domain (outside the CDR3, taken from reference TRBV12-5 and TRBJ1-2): DARVTQTPRHKVTEMGQEVTMRCQPILGHNTVFWYRQTMMQGLELLAYFRNRAPLDDSGMPKDRFSAEMPDATLATLKIQPSEPRDSAVYFCASGSGTGSYGYTFGSGTRLTVV.

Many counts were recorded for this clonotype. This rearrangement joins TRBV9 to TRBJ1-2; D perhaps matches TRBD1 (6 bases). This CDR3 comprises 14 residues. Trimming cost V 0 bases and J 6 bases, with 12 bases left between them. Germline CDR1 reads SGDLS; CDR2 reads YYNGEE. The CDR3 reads CASSVVRAGDGYTF. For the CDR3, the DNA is TGTGCCAGCAGCGTAGTCAGGGCAGGGGATGGCTACACCTTC.

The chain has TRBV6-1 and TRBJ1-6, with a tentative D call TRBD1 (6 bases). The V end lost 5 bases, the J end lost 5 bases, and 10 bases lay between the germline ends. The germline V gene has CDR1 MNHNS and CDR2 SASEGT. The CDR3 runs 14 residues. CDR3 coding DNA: TGTGCCAGCAGTCAGGGACACGATAATTCACCCCTCCACTTT. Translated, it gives CASSQGHDNSPLHF.

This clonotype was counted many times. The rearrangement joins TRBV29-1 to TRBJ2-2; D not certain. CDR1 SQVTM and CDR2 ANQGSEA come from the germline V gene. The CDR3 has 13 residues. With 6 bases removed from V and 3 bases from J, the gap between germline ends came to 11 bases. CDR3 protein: CSVPTDYTGELFF. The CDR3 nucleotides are TGCAGCGTACCGACCGATTACACCGGGGAGCTGTTTTTT.

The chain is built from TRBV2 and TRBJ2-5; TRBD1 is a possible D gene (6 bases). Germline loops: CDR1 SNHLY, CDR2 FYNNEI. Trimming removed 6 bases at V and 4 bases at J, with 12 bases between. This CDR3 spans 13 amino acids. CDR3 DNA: TGTGCCAGCAGGGCACAGGGACGAGAGACCCAGTACTTC. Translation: CASRAQGRETQYF.

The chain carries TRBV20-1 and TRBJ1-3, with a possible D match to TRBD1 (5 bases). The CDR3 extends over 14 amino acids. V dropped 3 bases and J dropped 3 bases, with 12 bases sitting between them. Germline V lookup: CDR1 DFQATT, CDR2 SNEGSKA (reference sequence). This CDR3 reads CSARLGRNGNTIYF. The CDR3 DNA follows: TGCAGTGCTAGGCTGGGGCGGAATGGAAACACCATATATTTT.

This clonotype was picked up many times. This chain's CDR3 is CASSSTLYNEQFF. The CDR3 nucleotides read TGTGCCAGCAGTTCGACTCTCTACAATGAGCAGTTCTTC. The chain links TRBV6-5 to TRBJ2-1, with no clear D. V shed 4 bases and J shed 3 bases, with 7 bases lying between them. Per germline, CDR1 MNHEY and CDR2 SVGAGI. CDR3 length equals 13 residues.

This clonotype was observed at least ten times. The CDR3 DNA follows: TGTGCCAGCAGATCAGCAGGGGGAAACTACACCTTC. Protein: CASRSAGGNYTF. The chain has TRBV12-3 or TRBV12-4 and TRBJ1-2, with 7 bases lining up with TRBD1. The CDR3 consists of 12 residues. V lost 6 bases, J lost 10 bases, and 8 bases stayed unmatched.

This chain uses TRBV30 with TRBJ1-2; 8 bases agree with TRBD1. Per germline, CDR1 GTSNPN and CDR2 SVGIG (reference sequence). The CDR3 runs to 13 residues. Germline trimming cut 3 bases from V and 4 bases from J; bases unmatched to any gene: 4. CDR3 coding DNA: TGTGCCTGGAGGGACAGGGATCTCTATGGCTACACCTTC. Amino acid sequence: CAWRDRDLYGYTF.

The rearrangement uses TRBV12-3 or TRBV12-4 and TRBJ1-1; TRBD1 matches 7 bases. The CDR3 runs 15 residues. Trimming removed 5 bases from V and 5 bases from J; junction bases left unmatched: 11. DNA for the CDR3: TGTGCCAGCAGTCCCGGACAAGGGGGCCTTACTGAAGCTTTCTTT. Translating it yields CASSPGQGGLTEAFF.

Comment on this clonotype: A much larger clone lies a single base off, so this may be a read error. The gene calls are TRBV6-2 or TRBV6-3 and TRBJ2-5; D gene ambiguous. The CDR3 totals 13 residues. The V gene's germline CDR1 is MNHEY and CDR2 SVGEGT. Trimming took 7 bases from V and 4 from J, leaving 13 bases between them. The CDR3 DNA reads TGTGCCAGCAAGGCATTTGTTCGAGAGACCCAGTACTTC. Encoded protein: CASKAFVRETQYF.

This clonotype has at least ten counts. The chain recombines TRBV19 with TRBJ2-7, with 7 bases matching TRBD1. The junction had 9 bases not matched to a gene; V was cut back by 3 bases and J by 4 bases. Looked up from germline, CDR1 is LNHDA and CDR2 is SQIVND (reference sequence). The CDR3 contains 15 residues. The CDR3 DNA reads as TGTGCCAGTAGTATGAAGACAGGGAACTTTTACGAGCAGTACTTC. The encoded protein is CASSMKTGNFYEQYF.

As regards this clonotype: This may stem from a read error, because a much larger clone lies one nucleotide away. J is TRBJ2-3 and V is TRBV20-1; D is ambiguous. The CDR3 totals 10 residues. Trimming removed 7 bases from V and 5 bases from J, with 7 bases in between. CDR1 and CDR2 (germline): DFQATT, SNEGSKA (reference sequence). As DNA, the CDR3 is TGCAGTGGGATCGTAGATACGCAGTATTTT. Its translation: CSGIVDTQYF.

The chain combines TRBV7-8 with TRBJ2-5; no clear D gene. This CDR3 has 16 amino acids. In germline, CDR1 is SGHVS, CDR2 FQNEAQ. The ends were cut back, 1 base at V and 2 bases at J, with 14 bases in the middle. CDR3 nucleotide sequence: TGTGCCAGCAGCTTAGACTTTCGGCGGATTCAAGAGACCCAGTACTTC. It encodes CASSLDFRRIQETQYF.